One sample yielded the 10 T cell receptor beta chains listed below, sequenced in a study of response to subunit inactivated influenza vaccine. TCRdb fed the RT-PCR reads into MiXCR, producing one record per CDR3 protein. The data hold approximately 500,000 distinct CDR3 sequences, with around 13% observed a single time. This specimen was PBMCs from blood, taken 40 to 50 days after vaccination. The receptors stem from a man aged 50 to 60 who received an inactivated influenza vaccine.

J is TRBJ1-1 and V is TRBV19; D is uncertain. The germline CDR1 and CDR2 sequences are LNHDA and SQIVND (reference sequence). V was pared by 6 bases and J by 1 base, with 12 bases between. CDR3 length: 14 amino acids. CDR3 bases: TGTGCCAGTAGCGCGGCGGGGAGGAACACTGAAGCTTTCTTT. Residues: CASSAAGRNTEAFF.

The rearrangement links TRBV12-3 or TRBV12-4 to TRBJ2-4; 8 bases align to TRBD1. The CDR3 extends over 14 amino acids. With 6 bases clipped from V and 0 bases from J, the junction kept 1 base outside the gene matches. The CDR3 DNA reads TGTGCCAGCAGCACAGGGGGAGCCAAAAACATTCAGTACTTC. Amino acids: CASSTGGAKNIQYF.

The chain couples TRBV7-3 to TRBJ2-1; 10 bases map to TRBD1. The J segment lost 7 bases and the V segment lost 5 bases, leaving 8 bases of the junction unmatched. Germline assignment: CDR1 SGHTA and CDR2 FQGTGA. The CDR3 extends over 15 amino acids. CDR3 bases: TGTGCCAGCAGCAAAGACAGGGGGCGCGGTAATGAGCAGTTCTTC. It translates to CASSKDRGRGNEQFF.

The chain joins TRBV4-3 to TRBJ2-2; a weak D match, TRBD1 (6 bases). V lost 4 bases and J 6 bases, leaving 12 bases between the germline ends. The CDR3 has 14 residues. Germline assignment: CDR1 LGHNA and CDR2 YSLEER. The CDR3, as DNA: TGCGCCAGCAGCCGGACAGAGCAATCCGGGGAGCTGTTTTTT. It translates to CASSRTEQSGELFF.

V gene TRBV5-1 combines with J gene TRBJ1-1, with D possibly TRBD1 on 6 matching bases. The CDR3 loop spans 15 amino acids. CDR1 and CDR2 (germline): SGHRS, YFSETQ. V was cut by 2 bases and J by 3 bases, with 14 bases left in between. For the CDR3, the DNA is TGCGCCAGCAGCTTAAGAGGGACAAGGGACACTGAAGCTTTCTTT. It specifies CASSLRGTRDTEAFF.

At least ten counts were recorded for this clonotype. The rearrangement joins TRBV4-1 to TRBJ1-1; maybe TRBD1 (6 bases). Per the germline V gene, CDR1 is MGHRA and CDR2 is YSYEKL. This CDR3 contains 13 residues. The germline V and J ends were trimmed by 0 bases and 10 bases, with 12 bases remaining between them. CDR3 in DNA: TGCGCCAGCAGCCAAGAGGGGGGCTTGGGAGCTTTCTTT. Protein product: CASSQEGGLGAFF.

The chain is built from TRBV15 and TRBJ2-7, with 9 bases that match TRBD1. The V segment lost 0 bases and the J segment 7 bases; nucleotides outside the gene matches: 7. Germline CDR1 is LNHNV and CDR2 is YYDKDF (reference sequence). The CDR3 covers 15 residues. In DNA, the CDR3 is TGTGCCACCAGCAGAGATGTCCCCGGGACAGGGGAGCAGTACTTC. This encodes CATSRDVPGTGEQYF.

At least ten counts were recorded for this clonotype. The chain recombines TRBV5-1 with TRBJ2-1, with 14 bases matching TRBD2. CDR1 and CDR2 from the germline V gene are SGHRS and YFSETQ. The CDR3 has 16 residues. The ends lost 3 bases at V and 10 bases at J; junction bases unmatched: 9. CDR3 in DNA: TGCGCCAGCAGCTATACCGGGACTAGCGGGAGTGCGGAGCAGTTCTTC. Translated: CASSYTGTSGSAEQFF.

The chain carries TRBV20-1 and TRBJ2-7; no reliable D call. CDR1 is DFQATT and CDR2 is SNEGSKA in the germline V gene (reference sequence). The V gene lost 5 bases and the J gene lost 3 bases, with 11 bases spanning the gap. The CDR3 sequence is 12 residues long. CDR3 bases: TGCAGTGCTCGAACTGCAATCTACGAGCAGTACTTC. Its translation: CSARTAIYEQYF.

V and J are TRBV5-8 and TRBJ1-2; 7 positions match TRBD1. V lost 3 bases to trimming and J lost 4 bases; unmatched junction nucleotides: 6. The CDR3 is 14 amino acids. Per germline, CDR1 SGHTS and CDR2 YDEGEE. The CDR3, as DNA: TGTGCCAGCAGCTGGAACCGGGACAGCTATGGCTACACCTTC. Translation: CASSWNRDSYGYTF.